This T cell receptor (beta chain) was retrieved from a study of siplizumab effects on memory and regulatory T cells. Losses at the gene ends were 5 bases for V and 3 bases for J; bases not matched to a gene: 19. CDR3 length: 18 amino acids. Germline lookup yields CDR1 SGHAT and CDR2 FQNNGV. Study-wide results and limits: Roughly 75-95% of proliferating clones (CD4+ or CD8+) could not be assigned a naive or memory phenotype.

As regards this clone: Antigen unknown.

Assays covered some 94,000 TCR templates per sample. Libraries were prepared by immunoSEQ multiplex PCR; TCRdb keeps only in-frame clonotypes and omits some of them. The sample has over 100,000 clones, roughly 90% seen once. The source is a human donor in good health. The rearrangement links TRBV11-2 to TRBJ2-7, with 7 bases lining up with TRBD1. The specimen sequenced was CD4+ T cells sorted from blood. The CDR3 DNA is TGTGCCAGCAGCCAGCAGACGGGAAACTCGGGACAGAACTACGAGCAGTACTTC. Translated: CASSQQTGNSGQNYEQYF.